This T cell receptor (beta chain) emerged from a study of Graves' ophthalmopathy and Graves' hyperthyroidism. Study results and limitations: Distinction of ophthalmopathy from stable hyperthyroidism by a 13-signature model reached approximately 89% sensitivity and 81.08% specificity.

Each diagnosis was determined on the basis of clinical symptoms, serum thyroxine, TRAb, thyroid ultrasound and orbital computed tomography. This clonotype was counted a few times. Its cognate antigen is unknown. Investigators amplified TCR beta CDR3 regions from RNA transcripts. The first-round RT-PCR employed HTBI primers together with the Qiagen OneStep RT-PCR kit. A multiplex PCR was then performed as the second round. One entry per CDR3 protein results from TCRdb running MiXCR on the multiplex PCR reads. The sample gives over a million distinct CDR3 sequences, 36% of which show up once; around 10% is in the top ten. Germline V gene lookup returns CDR1 DFQATT and CDR2 SNEGSKA (reference sequence). The CDR3 is 14 amino acids. J was trimmed by 5 bases and V by 5 bases; bases with no gene match: 9.

This receptor was identified in an adult man with Graves' hyperthyroidism. Source material: peripheral blood or thyroid tissue (not recorded which). The chain links TRBV20-1 to TRBJ2-7, with TRBD1 matching over 10 bases. In nucleotides, the CDR3 is TGCAGTGCTTATCCCGGGACAGGGGCCGACGAGCAGTACTTC. The encoded protein is CSAYPGTGADEQYF.